This T cell receptor (beta chain) stems from a study of cytomegalovirus exposure and HLA in healthy donors. Study summary: T cells numbering about 200 million yielded more than 95 million unique TCR beta sequences in an earlier analysis.

The CDR3 contains 18 residues. V dropped 0 bases and J dropped 5; count of bases not matched to a gene: 13. In germline, CDR1 is ENHRY, CDR2 SYGVKD. Of note for this clone: Its antigen remains unknown.

Study-wide points: CMV serostatus was the only immune exposure information that was available. According to a later analysis, donors in an Asian-associated ancestry cluster reportedly had fewer N-insertions than the approximately 670-donor mean. An apparent linkage of common viral pathogens to several of the most significant clusters emerged in a later analysis.

The PCR employed 60 Vbeta primers together with 13 Jbeta primers. Method: immunoSEQ multiplex PCR; TCRdb's copy keeps in-frame clones and lacks some. The sample comprises fewer than 250,000 clones, 70% to 75% of which are singletons, and over 4% rests with the top ten. The chain joins TRBV10-3 to TRBJ1-2; 9 bases agree with TRBD1. The sequence came from a man aged 30 to 45 in good health and CMV-seropositive. The sequenced sample consisted of PBMCs. In DNA form, the CDR3 reads TGTGCCATCAGTGAGTCACCGGGACAGGGCCCATTAGAGTATGGCTACACCTTC. As protein: CAISESPGQGPLEYGYTF.